A selection of T cell receptor beta chains follows, all from one sample in a study of T-cell memory formation after mild COVID-19. TCRdb re-analysed the 5' RACE reads in MiXCR, keeping a single row per CDR3 protein. Seen here are fewer than 70,000 distinct CDR3 sequences, 9.5% observed once, and the top ten hold roughly 1.2%. The specimen was PBMCs or a T cell subset sorted from them (not recorded which). These receptors all come from a young man who had mild COVID-19 (a few samples of this study predate the infection). Cell type and time point are not known. The CDR3 runs from the conserved cysteine through the conserved F or W. A D gene is named only where the DNA matches it firmly. Expanded clones get a size class; other rows say once, few or many, or leave the size out.

>many|-|TRBJ2-3|TRBV5-1
CASSLEGGLSTDTQYF
TGCGCCAGCAGCTTGGAAGGAGGCCTGAGCACAGATACGCAGTATTTT
>few|-|TRBJ1-5|TRBV19
CASSLVGGNGQPQHF
TGTGCCAGTAGCCTCGTAGGGGGGAATGGTCAGCCCCAGCATTTT
>few|-|TRBJ2-5|TRBV5-1
CASSLEGYQETQYF
TGCGCCAGCAGCTTGGAGGGGTACCAAGAGACCCAGTACTTC
>-|TRBD1|TRBJ1-1|TRBV5-1
CASSRNPGQGPLNTEAFF
TGCGCCAGCAGCAGAAACCCGGGACAGGGGCCGCTGAACACTGAAGCTTTCTTT
>-|-|TRBJ2-3|TRBV9
CASSSTWGQGTSTDTQYF
TGTGCCAGCAGCTCAACGTGGGGGCAGGGGACTAGCACAGATACGCAGTATTTT
>few|-|TRBJ2-5|TRBV7-7
CASSQGMRESQYF
TGTGCCAGCAGCCAAGGGATGAGGGAGTCCCAGTACTTC
>-|-|TRBJ2-5|TRBV7-2
CASSTVSGAQETQYF
TGTGCCAGCAGCACAGTTAGCGGAGCTCAAGAGACCCAGTACTTC
>few|-|TRBJ2-1|TRBV4-3
CASSQRDGNNEQFF
TGCGCCAGCAGCCAAAGGGACGGGAACAATGAGCAGTTCTTC
>many|-|TRBJ1-1|TRBV7-6
CASSLGVTGLNTEAFF
TGTGCCAGCAGCTTAGGGGTAACAGGGTTGAACACTGAAGCTTTCTTT
>few|-|TRBJ2-5|TRBV12-3/TRBV12-4
CASSSSGNQETQYF
TGTGCCAGCAGCAGTAGCGGTAACCAAGAGACCCAGTACTTC
>many|-|TRBJ1-6|TRBV7-9
CASSLDYNSPLHF
TGTGCCAGCAGCTTAGACTATAATTCACCCCTCCACTTT
>many|TRBD2|TRBJ2-3|TRBV7-2
CASGREGTDTQYF
TGTGCCAGCGGAAGGGAGGGGACAGATACGCAGTATTTT
>-|-|TRBJ1-5|TRBV20-1
CSASSPGNQPQHF
TGCAGTGCTAGTTCGCCCGGGAATCAGCCCCAGCATTTT
>few|-|TRBJ2-6|TRBV6-2/TRBV6-3
CASRLSGANVLTF
TGTGCCAGCAGGCTATCTGGGGCCAACGTCCTGACTTTC
>many|-|TRBJ2-7|TRBV5-5
CASRGSSYEQYF
TGTGCCAGCAGAGGTTCAAGTTACGAGCAGTACTTC
>-|TRBD1|TRBJ1-6|TRBV9
CASSGEGAHNSPLHF
TGTGCCAGCAGCGGAGAGGGGGCCCATAATTCACCCCTCCACTTT
>-|-|TRBJ1-5|TRBV6-5
CASSGRGDQPQHF
TGTGCCAGCAGTGGCAGGGGAGATCAGCCCCAGCATTTT
>few|-|TRBJ1-1|TRBV20-1
CSARDSDREAFF
TGCAGTGCTAGAGATAGTGACCGTGAAGCTTTCTTT
>-|TRBD1|TRBJ2-6|TRBV3-1
CASSYQGAGANVLTF
TGTGCCAGCAGCTACCAGGGGGCTGGGGCCAACGTCCTGACTTTC
>few|-|TRBJ2-3|TRBV27
CASSLKYPPDTQYF
TGTGCCAGCAGTTTAAAGTATCCCCCAGATACGCAGTATTTT
>few|-|TRBJ2-3|TRBV3-1
CASSHRDPADTQYF
TGTGCCAGCAGCCACCGGGACCCGGCAGATACGCAGTATTTT
>many|-|TRBJ2-2|TRBV7-3
CASSLGSRVGELFF
TGTGCCAGCAGCTTGGGGTCACGCGTCGGGGAGCTGTTTTTT
>many|-|TRBJ2-3|TRBV5-6
CASSLLPRTDTQYF
TGTGCCAGCAGCTTATTACCTAGGACAGATACGCAGTATTTT
>few|TRBD1|TRBJ2-1|TRBV5-1
CASSRQGYNEQFF
TGCGCCAGCAGCAGACAGGGATACAATGAGCAGTTCTTC
>many|TRBD2|TRBJ2-3|TRBV18
CASSRGLAGGDTQYF
TGTGCCAGCTCACGAGGACTAGCGGGGGGAGATACGCAGTATTTT
>many|TRBD1|TRBJ2-2|TRBV28
CASSPGQRYTGELFF
TGTGCCAGCAGCCCGGGACAGAGGTACACCGGGGAGCTGTTTTTT